This T cell receptor beta chain was identified in a study of cytomegalovirus exposure and HLA in healthy donors. Measured with immunoSEQ multiplex PCR; TCRdb has only the in-frame clones, and not every one. The data contain about 56,000 clones, roughly 89% of them seen just once; the ten biggest clones take up roughly 14%. The CDR3 sequence is 16 residues long. Per germline, CDR1 LNHDA and CDR2 SQIVND (reference sequence). Trimming took 3 bases from V and 8 from J; bases not matched to a gene: 12. This chain connects TRBV19 to TRBJ1-2; 10 bases are shared with TRBD1. Material: PBMCs. This sequence was found in a woman under 30 in good health and CMV-seronegative. CDR3 in amino acids: CASSILGQGGPGGYTF. CDR3 DNA: TGTGCCAGTAGTATCCTAGGACAGGGGGGACCTGGAGGCTACACCTTC.